Each of the 18 T cell receptor beta chains below was sequenced from the same sample in a study of shared clonotypes between healthy human individuals. Clones were sequenced by immunoSEQ multiplex PCR, and TCRdb holds only the in-frame ones, with some missing. The data show roughly 2.2 million clones, 85% to 95% seen once. The sample was naive CD4+ T cells from PBMCs. Subset given: CD45RA+ positively selected. Receptors originate from a man younger than 35 in good health. Some clones in this sample may be carry-over from other donors' samples.

CDR3 sequence: CASSQLRGPPSEQYF. The CDR3 DNA sequence: TGCGCCAGCAGCCAACTGAGAGGGCCCCCCTCCGAGCAGTACTTC. This chain links TRBV4-3 with TRBJ2-7; D possibly corresponds to TRBD2 (5 bases). Germline CDR1 and CDR2: LGHNA and YSLEER. The V and J ends lost 2 bases and 6 bases respectively, with 17 bases between them. This CDR3 region has 15 residues.

The chain couples TRBV5-1 to TRBJ2-1; TRBD1 matches 7 bases. J lost 10 bases, V lost 5 bases, and 18 bases had no gene match. Germline V gives CDR1 SGHRS, CDR2 YFSETQ. The CDR3 is made up of 16 amino acids. CDR3 sequence reads: CASSRTGTASGVEQFF. Here the CDR3 DNA reads TGCGCCAGCAGTCGTACCGGGACAGCGAGCGGAGTCGAGCAGTTCTTC.

This sequence joins TRBV5-5 and TRBJ1-5, with a tentative D call TRBD1 (5 bases). Trimming left V 2 bases short and J 3 bases short, with 15 bases between. Germline lookup yields CDR1 SGHKS and CDR2 YYEKEE (reference sequence). CDR3 size: 16 residues. The CDR3 nucleotides read TGTGCCAGCAGCTTCGACGTGATGGGGCTCAATCAGCCCCAGCATTTT. It is translated as CASSFDVMGLNQPQHF.

The chain recombines TRBV5-1 with TRBJ2-7; 7 nucleotides line up with TRBD2. The V gene end was trimmed by 0 bases and the J gene end by 6 bases; junction bases not matched to a gene: 9. This CDR3 region has 15 residues. CDR1 is SGHRS and CDR2 is YFSETQ in the germline V gene. The CDR3 DNA sequence: TGCGCCAGCAGCTTGGAAACTAGCGTTATATCCGAGCAGTACTTC. This gives the protein CASSLETSVISEQYF.

This clone has a handful of counts. The V call is TRBV10-3, the J call TRBJ2-7; 8 nucleotides agree with TRBD1. The CDR3 length is 14 residues. V gave up 7 bases and J gave up 0 bases; unmatched junction bases: 5. CDR1 and CDR2 (germline): ENHRY, SYGVKD. The CDR3 is CAIKDRASSYEQYF. The CDR3, as DNA: TGTGCCATCAAGGACAGGGCGAGCTCCTACGAGCAGTACTTC.

This chain links TRBV27 with TRBJ1-1; TRBD1 matches at 9 bases. The J segment lost 4 bases and the V segment lost 2 bases, leaving 5 bases of the junction unmatched. This CDR3 is 15 amino acids long. The germline V gene has CDR1 MNHEY and CDR2 SMNVEV (reference sequence). The CDR3 spells CASSLTGGGGTEAFF. CDR3 bases: TGTGCCAGCAGTTTAACAGGGGGCGGTGGCACTGAAGCTTTCTTT.

The chain recombines TRBV19 with TRBJ2-1, with 8 bases lining up with TRBD2. V gave up 8 bases and J gave up 4 bases; unmatched junction bases: 7. The CDR3 has 14 residues. CDR1 is LNHDA, CDR2 SQIVND, per germline (reference sequence). DNA for the CDR3: TGTGCCAGTCCCCGGGAGGGCCCGTACAATGAGCAGTTCTTC. Encoded protein: CASPREGPYNEQFF.

The chain couples TRBV7-2 to TRBJ2-7, with TRBD1 matching 9 bases. J was trimmed by 5 bases and V by 3 bases; bases with no gene match: 8. Germline-derived CDR1 and CDR2 are SGHTA and FQGNSA. The CDR3 spans 15 residues. The CDR3 protein is CASSFKGQGNHEQYF. CDR3 sequence (DNA): TGTGCCAGCAGCTTCAAGGGACAGGGAAACCACGAGCAGTACTTC.

The chain has TRBV5-1 and TRBJ1-5; 9 bases agree with TRBD1. V lost 3 bases and J lost 4; bases outside the gene matches: 5. The CDR3 consists of 15 residues. The germline gives CDR1 SGHRS, CDR2 YFSETQ. The CDR3 loop is CASSSGTGRNQPQHF. CDR3 coding DNA: TGCGCCAGCAGCTCGGGGACAGGGCGGAATCAGCCCCAGCATTTT. The full variable domain, completed using reference TRBV5-1 and TRBJ1-5, is KAGVTQTPRYLIKTRGQQVTLSCSPISGHRSVSWYQQTPGQGLQFLFEYFSETQRNKGNFPGRFSGRQFSNSRSEMNVSTLELGDSALYLCASSSGTGRNQPQHFGDGTRLSIL.

V gene TRBV11-2 combines with J gene TRBJ2-5; perhaps D is TRBD1 or TRBD2 (5 bases each). This CDR3 contains 15 residues. V lost 1 base and J lost 11, with 20 bases in between. Germline CDR1 and CDR2: SGHAT and FQNNGV. CDR3 bases: TGTGCCAGCAGCTTAGTGTCGGCGACGAGGGGATGGCAGTACTTC. Translating gives CASSLVSATRGWQYF.

V usage is TRBV5-4 and J usage is TRBJ2-1; 9 nucleotides agree with TRBD1. Trimming cost V 5 bases and J 14 bases; bases outside gene matches: 8. The CDR3 runs 12 residues. Germline-derived CDR1 and CDR2 are SGHNT and YYREEE (reference sequence). DNA of the CDR3: TGTGCCAGCAGTTTAGACAGGGGGTCCAAGTTCTTC. Residues: CASSLDRGSKFF.

In its sample, this clone was seen once. Other DNA sequences from this sample encode an identical CDR3 as well. The rearrangement joins TRBV28 to TRBJ1-4; the D is unclear. Germline V lookup: CDR1 MDHEN, CDR2 SYDVKM. CDR3 size: 15 residues. V was shortened by 8 bases and J by 0 bases, with 13 bases between the two germline ends. CDR3 sequence (DNA): TGTGCCAGCTCCTTCGGCGGTGCAACTAATGAAAAACTGTTTTTT. Amino acid sequence: CASSFGGATNEKLFF.

The chain carries TRBV28 and TRBJ2-7; possible D gene TRBD2, 6 bases. In germline, CDR1 is MDHEN, CDR2 SYDVKM. CDR3 size: 14 residues. Trimming left V 7 bases short and J 2 bases short, with 15 bases between. The CDR3 sequence: CASTLGGAAYEQYF. CDR3 coding DNA: TGTGCCAGCACCCTAGGAGGGGCCGCCTACGAGCAGTACTTC.

The gene calls are TRBV28 and TRBJ2-7; a weak D match, TRBD1 (5 bases). The germline V and J ends were trimmed by 3 bases and 6 bases, with 12 bases remaining between them. The CDR3 consists of 13 residues. Germline CDR1 and CDR2: MDHEN and SYDVKM. In DNA form, the CDR3 reads TGTGCCAGCAGTTTGGTGCAGGGTGCCGAGCAGTACTTC. The encoded protein is CASSLVQGAEQYF.

With respect to this clone: This sample includes further DNA sequences coding for the same CDR3. The rearrangement links TRBV27 to TRBJ1-2; D is perhaps TRBD1 (6 bases). Per germline, CDR1 MNHEY and CDR2 SMNVEV (reference sequence). The CDR3 has 13 amino acids. V shed 5 bases and J shed 3 bases, with 10 bases lying between them. The CDR3 reads CASSPRGDYGYTF. The CDR3 bases are TGTGCCAGCAGTCCGAGGGGGGACTATGGCTACACCTTC.

The chain employs TRBV9 and TRBJ2-1, with 10 bases that match TRBD1. The CDR3 extends over 14 amino acids. Germline assignment: CDR1 SGDLS and CDR2 YYNGEE. Germline trimming cut 5 bases from V and 9 bases from J; bases unmatched to any gene: 8. CDR3 sequence: CASRPGTGVSEQFF. CDR3 bases: TGTGCCAGCAGACCCGGGACAGGGGTGAGTGAGCAGTTCTTC.

The V gene is TRBV21-1, the J gene TRBJ1-5. TRBV21-1 is a known pseudogene. This CDR3 spans 16 amino acids. CDR3 coding DNA: TGTGCCAGCAGCAAATATGGTGCGGAGTGCAATCAGCCCCAGCATTTT. Translated: CASSKYGAECNQPQHF.

The genes are TRBV4-1 and TRBJ1-5, with D possibly TRBD1 on 5 matching bases. Germline V gene data show CDR1 as MGHRA and CDR2 as YSYEKL. This CDR3 comprises 15 residues. The V gene lost 0 bases and the J gene lost 6 bases, with 12 bases spanning the gap. CDR3 sequence reads: CASSQDLGVAQPQHF. CDR3 DNA sequence: TGCGCCAGCAGCCAAGATTTGGGGGTGGCTCAGCCCCAGCATTTT.